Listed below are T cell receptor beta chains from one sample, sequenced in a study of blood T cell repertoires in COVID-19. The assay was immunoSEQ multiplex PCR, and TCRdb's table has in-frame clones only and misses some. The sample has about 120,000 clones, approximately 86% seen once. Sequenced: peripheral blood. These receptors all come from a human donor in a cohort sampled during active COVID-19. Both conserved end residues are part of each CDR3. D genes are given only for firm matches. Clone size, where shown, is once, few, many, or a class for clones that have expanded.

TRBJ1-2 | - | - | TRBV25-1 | TGTGCCAGCAGTACCCCGGGACTGAACTATGGCTACACCTTC | CASSTPGLNYGYTF
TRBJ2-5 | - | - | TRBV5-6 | TGTGCCAGCAGCTTGGCTCGCGGGGTCCAAGAGACCCAGTACTTC | CASSLARGVQETQYF
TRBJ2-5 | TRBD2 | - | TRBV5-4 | TGTGCCAGCAGCTTGGGGGGACTAGCGGGAGAGACCCAGTACTTC | CASSLGGLAGETQYF
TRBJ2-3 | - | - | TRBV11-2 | TGTGCCAGCAGCAAAGCTAGGGGAGATACGCAGTATTTT | CASSKARGDTQYF
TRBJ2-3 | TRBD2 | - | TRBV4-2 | TGTGCCAGCAGCCAAGAGCTAGCGGGGGGCACAGATACGCAGTATTTT | CASSQELAGGTDTQYF
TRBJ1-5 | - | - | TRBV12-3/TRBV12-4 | TGTGCCAGCAGTCCGGAGGGAACTCAGCCCCAGCATTTT | CASSPEGTQPQHF
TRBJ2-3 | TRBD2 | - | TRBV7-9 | TGTGCCAGCAGCTTTCCGACTAGCGGGTACACAGATACGCAATATTTT | CASSFPTSGYTDTQYF
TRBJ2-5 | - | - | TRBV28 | TGTGCCAGCAGCAGAGCCCCCGGGATCCAAGAGACCCAGTACTTC | CASSRAPGIQETQYF
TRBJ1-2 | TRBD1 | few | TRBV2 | TGTGCCAGCAGTGCCACCGACAGGGGAGTAGGTGGCTACACCTTC | CASSATDRGVGGYTF
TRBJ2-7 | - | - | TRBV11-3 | TGTGCCAGCAGCCCCGGCCGGGGAGCTGGCCTCTCCGAGCAGTACTTC | CASSPGRGAGLSEQYF
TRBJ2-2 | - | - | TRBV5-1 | TGCGCCAGCAGCTTGGGACACCCGAACACCGGGGAGCTGTTTTTT | CASSLGHPNTGELFF
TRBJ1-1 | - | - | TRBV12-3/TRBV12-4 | TGTGCCAGCAGGATTTCTCTAGGGGCAAACTTT | CASRISLGANF
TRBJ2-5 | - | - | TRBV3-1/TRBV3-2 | TGTGCCAGCAGCCTCCGGGGTCCCCAAGAGACCCAGTACTTC | CASSLRGPQETQYF
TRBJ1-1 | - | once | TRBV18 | TGTGCCAGCTCCCCAACAGGTGACACTGAAGCTTTCTTT | CASSPTGDTEAFF
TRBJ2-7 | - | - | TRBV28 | TGTGCCAGCACCGCCGGGACTTTAGTCTACGAGCAGTACTTC | CASTAGTLVYEQYF
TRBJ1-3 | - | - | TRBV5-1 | TGCGCCAGCAGTTGGGGCGCGAGCGGAAACACCATATATTTT | CASSWGASGNTIYF